A single sample gave rise to the 28 T cell receptor beta chains below, sequenced in a study of control samples from healthy donors and cancer patients. Measured with immunoSEQ multiplex PCR; TCRdb has only the in-frame clones, and not every one. This sample carries about 180,000 clones, almost 90% of them seen once, and the ten largest clones take 1.2% to 1.5%. Sample: blood. These receptors all stem from a woman aged 45-65 years in good health.

This clone has just a few counts. The rearrangement joins TRBV4-2 to TRBJ2-2; TRBD1 aligns across 7 bases. CDR1 and CDR2 from the germline V gene are LGHNA and YNFKEQ. The CDR3 has 15 residues. The J segment lost 5 bases and the V segment lost 3 bases, leaving 6 bases of the junction unmatched. CDR3 bases: TGTGCCAGCAGCCAGGAGACAGGGCGAACCGGGGAGCTGTTTTTT. Its translation is CASSQETGRTGELFF.

This clone showed up just a few times. V and J are TRBV30 and TRBJ2-3; D possibly corresponds to TRBD1 (6 bases). V was cut by 1 base and J by 2 bases, with 10 bases left in between. The CDR3 length is 14 residues. The germline V gene has CDR1 GTSNPN and CDR2 SVGIG (reference sequence). The DNA for the CDR3 is TGTGCCTGGAGTGACAGGGAGATCACAGATACGCAGTATTTT. It is translated as CAWSDREITDTQYF.

The chain recombines TRBV15 with TRBJ2-7; a possible D gene is TRBD1 (6 bases). CDR3 length: 14 amino acids. Deletions cut 3 bases from V and 1 base from J, with 10 bases between. Germline V lookup: CDR1 LNHNV, CDR2 YYDKDF (reference sequence). The CDR3 nucleotides read TGTGCCACCAGCAGGGGGGCCCAATCCTACGAGCAGTACTTC. Its protein product is CATSRGAQSYEQYF.

This sequence joins TRBV7-9 and TRBJ1-1; possible D gene TRBD1, 5 bases. In germline, CDR1 is SEHNR, CDR2 FQNEAQ (reference sequence). V lost 2 bases and J lost 4, with 11 bases in between. There are 14 residues in the CDR3. In DNA form, the CDR3 reads TGTGCCAGCAGCTTACAGGGTGGAGGCACTGAAGCTTTCTTT. The encoded protein is CASSLQGGGTEAFF.

The rearrangement joins TRBV7-3 to TRBJ2-5; D perhaps matches TRBD2 (7 bases). The V gene's germline CDR1 is SGHTA and CDR2 FQGTGA. The CDR3 is made up of 13 amino acids. The ends were cut back, 8 bases at V and 3 bases at J, with 13 bases in the middle. The chain's CDR3 is CASRRGPEETQYF. The CDR3 DNA follows: TGTGCCAGCCGGCGGGGGCCGGAAGAGACCCAGTACTTC.

V is TRBV2 and J is TRBJ1-2; a possible D gene is TRBD1 (5 bases). This CDR3 contains 16 residues. CDR1 SNHLY and CDR2 FYNNEI come from the germline V gene. V was trimmed by 7 bases and J by 0 bases, leaving 18 bases between them. The DNA for the CDR3 is TGTGCCAGCACCCAACCTGGAACGACAGCTAACTATGGCTACACCTTC. This translates into CASTQPGTTANYGYTF. Together with reference TRBV2 and TRBJ1-2, the CDR3 gives the full variable domain: EPEVTQTPSHQVTQMGQEVILRCVPISNHLYFYWYRQILGQKVEFLVSFYNNEISEKSEIFDDQFSVERPDGSNFTLKIRSTKLEDSAMYFCASTQPGTTANYGYTFGSGTRLTVV.

The chain couples TRBV6-5 to TRBJ2-5, with 10 nucleotides matching TRBD2. The CDR3 has 15 amino acids. V was clipped by 8 bases and J by 6 bases; unmatched bases: 12. The V gene's germline CDR1 is MNHEY and CDR2 SVGAGI. CDR3: CASLRASGRGKTQYF. CDR3 sequence (DNA): TGTGCCAGCCTAAGGGCTAGCGGGAGAGGGAAGACCCAGTACTTC.

The gene calls are TRBV5-1 and TRBJ1-3, with a weak D call TRBD1 (5 bases). Germline CDR1 reads SGHRS; CDR2 reads YFSETQ. V dropped 0 bases and J dropped 4 bases, with 8 bases sitting between them. The CDR3 is 14 amino acids. The CDR3 region has the DNA TGCGCCAGCAGCTTGGGGGGCGCAGGAAACACCATATATTTT. It specifies CASSLGGAGNTIYF.

This CDR3 reads CASREAAGELFF. CDR3 coding DNA: TGTGCCAGCAGGGAGGCGGCCGGGGAGCTGTTTTTT. The V and J genes are TRBV6-5 and TRBJ2-2, with D possibly TRBD2 on 5 matching bases. This CDR3 has 12 residues. Trimming removed 6 bases from V and 6 bases from J, with 8 bases in between. Germline V lookup: CDR1 MNHEY, CDR2 SVGAGI.

The rearrangement links TRBV29-1 to TRBJ1-1; no firm D call. This CDR3 contains 12 residues. Germline V gene data show CDR1 as SQVTM and CDR2 as ANQGSEA. Trimming shortened V by 6 bases and J by 1 base, and 9 bases separated the two germline ends. This chain's CDR3 is CSVSRGNTEAFF. In nucleotides, the CDR3 is TGCAGCGTATCTCGTGGGAACACTGAAGCTTTCTTT.

This chain links TRBV11-1 with TRBJ2-1; D is tentatively TRBD1 or TRBD2 (5 bases each). V lost 5 bases, J lost 9 bases, and 11 bases lay in between. The CDR3 has 12 residues. From germline, CDR1 is SGHAT and CDR2 FQDESV (reference sequence). The DNA for the CDR3 is TGTGCCAGCAGCCGGGACCTCTCTGAGCAGTTCTTC. Protein: CASSRDLSEQFF.

The chain combines TRBV7-2 with TRBJ2-4; D is ambiguous. The CDR3 is made up of 14 amino acids. With 2 bases removed from V and 8 bases from J, the gap between germline ends came to 13 bases. Germline-derived CDR1 and CDR2 are SGHTA and FQGNSA. CDR3 nucleotide sequence: TGTGCCAGCAGCTTAAATCGATTTGGGGACATTCAGTACTTC. Translating it yields CASSLNRFGDIQYF.

The DNA for the CDR3 is TGTGCCAGCAGTCTGGGACTAGCGGGGATCACAGATACGCAGTATTTT. Residues: CASSLGLAGITDTQYF. This rearrangement joins TRBV27 to TRBJ2-3; 13 bases are a match to TRBD2. CDR1 MNHEY and CDR2 SMNVEV come from the germline V gene (reference sequence). Trimming at V came to 5 bases and at J to 2 bases, leaving 4 bases not matched to a gene. This CDR3 region has 16 residues.

V gene TRBV2 combines with J gene TRBJ1-2, with 10 bases aligning to TRBD1. This CDR3 has 18 amino acids. Looked up from germline, CDR1 is SNHLY and CDR2 is FYNNEI. J lost 4 bases, V lost 4 bases, and 15 bases had no gene match. Written as DNA, the CDR3 is TGTGCCAGCAGTGTGGTGGGGACAGGGGTAAAAACCCTCTATGGCTACACCTTC. It encodes CASSVVGTGVKTLYGYTF. The complete variable domain, with remaining parts taken from reference TRBV2 and TRBJ1-2, reads EPEVTQTPSHQVTQMGQEVILRCVPISNHLYFYWYRQILGQKVEFLVSFYNNEISEKSEIFDDQFSVERPDGSNFTLKIRSTKLEDSAMYFCASSVVGTGVKTLYGYTFGSGTRLTVV.

The genes are TRBV11-3 and TRBJ2-1, with D tentatively TRBD1 (6 bases). The CDR3 runs 14 residues. Germline V gene data show CDR1 as SGHNT and CDR2 as YENEEA. V was clipped by 2 bases and J by 4 bases, with 9 bases between them. In nucleotides, the CDR3 is TGTGCCAGCAGCTTACAGGGGAGATACAATGAGCAGTTCTTC. Translating gives CASSLQGRYNEQFF.

The chain recombines TRBV5-6 with TRBJ2-3, with 10 positions matching TRBD1. The V gene's germline CDR1 is SGHDT and CDR2 YYEEEE. The CDR3 runs 15 residues. V was clipped by 2 bases and J by 3 bases; unmatched bases: 3. CDR3 nucleotide sequence: TGTGCCAGCAGCTTTTTGGGACAGGGGACAGATACGCAGTATTTT. Amino acid sequence: CASSFLGQGTDTQYF.

The rearrangement joins TRBV3-1 (or the pseudogene TRBV3-2) to TRBJ2-3; D unresolved. V was shortened by 5 bases and J by 2 bases, with 14 bases between the two germline ends. CDR3 length: 15 amino acids. The germline V gene has CDR1 LGHDT and CDR2 YNNKEL (reference sequence). The CDR3 bases are TGTGCCAGCAGCGAGAAGGGAAGGAACACAGATACGCAGTATTTT. This gives the protein CASSEKGRNTDTQYF.

The CDR3 here is CSVRDRGFDNEQFF. The DNA for the CDR3 is TGCAGCGTCCGGGACAGGGGGTTCGACAATGAGCAGTTCTTC. V is TRBV29-1 and J is TRBJ2-1; TRBD1 matches 11 bases. This CDR3 is built from 14 residues. With 6 bases clipped from V and 5 bases from J, the junction kept 6 bases outside the gene matches. Germline V gives CDR1 SQVTM, CDR2 ANQGSEA.

The chain employs TRBV18 and TRBJ1-2; a possible D gene is TRBD1 (5 bases). The CDR3 totals 17 residues. Germline V gene data show CDR1 as KGHSH and CDR2 as LQKENI. V was cut by 3 bases and J by 3 bases, with 20 bases left in between. The CDR3 coding sequence is TGTGCCAGCTCACCTCGAGGAGGGGCCCCCCGGGACTATGGCTACACCTTC. Protein sequence: CASSPRGGAPRDYGYTF.

The gene calls are TRBV5-6 and TRBJ1-2; tentatively, D is TRBD1 (5 bases). Germline CDR1 and CDR2: SGHDT and YYEEEE. This CDR3 has 13 amino acids. The V end was cut by 0 bases, the J end by 2 bases, with 5 bases between. CDR3 DNA sequence: TGTGCCAGCAGCTTGGGGGGGAACTATGGCTACACCTTC. It is translated as CASSLGGNYGYTF. The full variable domain, with the rest looked up from reference TRBV5-6 and TRBJ1-2, is DAGVTQSPTHLIKTRGQQVTLRCSPKSGHDTVSWYQQALGQGPQFIFQYYEEEERQRGNFPDRFSGHQFPNYSSELNVNALLLGDSALYLCASSLGGNYGYTFGSGTRLTVV.

The chain joins TRBV25-1 to TRBJ1-4; weak D call: TRBD1 (5 bases). This CDR3 spans 15 amino acids. CDR1 is MGHDK, CDR2 SYGVNS, per germline. V was shortened by 1 base and J by 4 bases, with 10 bases between the two germline ends. CDR3 bases: TGTGCCAGCAGTGAATCTGGGGCAGTTAATGAAAAACTGTTTTTT. Translation gives CASSESGAVNEKLFF. The full variable domain, its missing parts supplied by reference TRBV25-1 and TRBJ1-4, is EADIYQTPRYLVIGTGKKITLECSQTMGHDKMYWYQQDPGMELHLIHYSYGVNSTEKGDLSSESTVSRIRTEHFPLTLESARPSHTSQYLCASSESGAVNEKLFFGSGTQLSVL.

This clone was seen only once. The chain has TRBV29-1 and TRBJ1-2; D perhaps matches TRBD1 (5 bases). Germline V gene data show CDR1 as SQVTM and CDR2 as ANQGSEA. V lost 7 bases and J 8 bases, leaving 17 bases between the germline ends. The CDR3 consists of 12 residues. The CDR3 nucleotides are TGCAGCGGGGCTCGTGAGGGGCGGGGCTACACCTTC. Its protein is CSGAREGRGYTF.

This clone was counted once. The chain employs TRBV2 and TRBJ2-1; D gene ambiguous. Trimming took off 2 bases at V and 8 bases at J, with 7 bases between the two ends. CDR3 length: 12 residues. The germline CDR1 and CDR2 sequences are SNHLY and FYNNEI. The CDR3 nucleotides read TGTGCCAGCAGTGAACCTGGCTATGAGCAGTTCTTC. Amino acids: CASSEPGYEQFF.

V and J are TRBV6-5 and TRBJ2-2, with no clear D. The length of the CDR3 is 11 residues. V lost 6 bases to trimming and J lost 5 bases, with 4 bases between them. Germline CDR1 reads MNHEY; CDR2 reads SVGAGI. The CDR3 sequence is CASSRTGELFF. The CDR3 nucleotides are TGTGCCAGCAGCAGGACCGGGGAGCTGTTTTTT.

This sequence joins TRBV18 and TRBJ1-6; the D gene is possibly TRBD1 (6 bases). CDR1 is KGHSH, CDR2 LQKENI, per germline. The V gene lost 0 bases and the J gene lost 6 bases, with 9 bases spanning the gap. This CDR3 has 15 amino acids. CDR3 DNA sequence: TGTGCCAGCTCACCACCAGGGGGGAGTAATTCACCCCTCCACTTT. Translated: CASSPPGGSNSPLHF. The full variable domain, in which reference TRBV18 and TRBJ1-6 provide the parts outside the CDR3, is NAGVMQNPRHLVRRRGQEARLRCSPMKGHSHVYWYRQLPEEGLKFMVYLQKENIIDESGMPKERFSAEFPKEGPSILRIQQVVRGDSAAYFCASSPPGGSNSPLHFGNGTRLTVT.

In this sample, this clone turned up once. The chain combines TRBV6-2 or TRBV6-3 with TRBJ1-2; 10 bases fit TRBD1. Germline CDR1 is MNHEY and CDR2 is SVGEGT. The CDR3 spans 15 residues. Trimming at V came to 6 bases and at J to 4 bases, leaving 8 bases not matched to a gene. The CDR3 sequence: CASSTPTGGLYGYTF. The CDR3 DNA follows: TGTGCCAGCAGCACCCCGACAGGGGGCCTCTATGGCTACACCTTC.

This chain links TRBV27 with TRBJ2-3, with TRBD2 matching over 8 bases. Germline V CDR1 and CDR2: MNHEY, SMNVEV (reference sequence). V lost 2 bases, J lost 6 bases, and 10 bases stayed unmatched. There are 16 residues in the CDR3. CDR3 sequence: CASSLGNGGAIDTQYF. CDR3 sequence (DNA): TGTGCCAGCAGTTTAGGAAACGGGGGGGCCATTGATACGCAGTATTTT.

The chain recombines TRBV6-5 with TRBJ1-1, with a tentative D call TRBD1 (5 bases). Looked up from germline, CDR1 is MNHEY and CDR2 is SVGAGI. The ends were cut back, 6 bases at V and 12 bases at J, with 17 bases in the middle. CDR3 length: 12 residues. CDR3 region: CASRQGDYTTFF. The CDR3 coding sequence is TGTGCCAGCAGGCAAGGGGACTATACGACTTTCTTT.